The 12 T cell receptor beta chains given below trace back to one sample, sequenced in a study of beta chain features in type 1 diabetes. Expressed TCRB transcripts were sequenced because the isolated RNA had all been reverse transcribed beforehand. Using immunoSEQ multiplex PCR, the repertoire was profiled, and TCRdb retains in-frame clones only, with some absent. In the table there are 240,000 or so clones, roughly two thirds of which are singletons. Material for sequencing was naive CD4+ T cells from blood. These receptors originate from a man aged 25 to 40 in good health.

The gene calls are TRBV14 and TRBJ2-3, with TRBD2 matching 8 bases. In germline, CDR1 is SGHDN, CDR2 FVKESK. With 0 bases clipped from V and 3 bases from J, the junction kept 5 bases outside the gene matches. The CDR3 runs 16 residues. The CDR3: CASSQDPREGTDTQYF. CDR3 in DNA: TGTGCCAGCAGCCAAGATCCCCGGGAGGGGACAGATACGCAGTATTTT. The whole variable domain, filled in from reference TRBV14 and TRBJ2-3, reads EAGVTQFPSHSVIEKGQTVTLRCDPISGHDNLYWYRRVMGKEIKFLLHFVKESKQDESGMPNNRFLAERTGGTYSTLKVQPAELEDSGVYFCASSQDPREGTDTQYFGPGTRLTVL.

This clone was observed a handful of times. CDR3 protein: CSVEAGQGTYEQYF. The DNA of the CDR3 is TGCAGCGTTGAAGCGGGGCAGGGGACCTACGAGCAGTACTTC. This rearrangement joins TRBV29-1 to TRBJ2-7, with a weak D call TRBD1 (6 bases). The V end lost 1 base, the J end lost 2 bases, and 12 bases lay between the germline ends. CDR1 is SQVTM, CDR2 ANQGSEA, per germline. The CDR3 is 14 amino acids.

The chain links TRBV14 to TRBJ2-5, with D perhaps TRBD1 (5 bases). The CDR3 has 12 residues. Trimming left V 2 bases short and J 5 bases short, with 6 bases between. CDR1 SGHDN and CDR2 FVKESK come from the germline V gene. The CDR3 is CASSQQGETQYF. The CDR3 DNA is TGTGCCAGCAGCCAACAGGGCGAGACCCAGTACTTC.

The chain uses TRBV30 and TRBJ1-2; D possibly corresponds to TRBD1 (5 bases). The CDR3 loop spans 17 amino acids. V lost 0 bases and J lost 5, with 22 bases in between. The germline gives CDR1 GTSNPN, CDR2 SVGIG (reference sequence). CDR3 nucleotides: TGTGCCTGGAGTGTGCAACCTGGGGGGACCCGCTATTATGGCTACACCTTC. It translates to CAWSVQPGGTRYYGYTF.

In regard to this clone: Other DNA sequences within the sample encode an identical CDR3. The genes are TRBV30 and TRBJ2-5; D perhaps matches TRBD2 (5 bases). Trimming cost V 1 base and J 5 bases, with 8 bases left between them. The CDR3 has 12 amino acids. The V gene's germline CDR1 is GTSNPN and CDR2 SVGIG (reference sequence). In DNA, the CDR3 is TGTGCCTGGAGTGGAGGGCCCGAGACCCAGTACTTC. It translates to CAWSGGPETQYF. The variable domain in full, completed from reference TRBV30 and TRBJ2-5, reads SQTIHQWPATLVQPVGSPLSLECTVEGTSNPNLYWYRQAAGRGLQLLFYSVGIGQISSEVPQNLSASRPQDRQFILSSKKLLLSDSGFYLCAWSGGPETQYFGPGTRLLVL.

The CDR3 loop reads CSVITQTQYF. The CDR3 DNA reads as TGCAGCGTTATTACACAGACCCAGTACTTC. V is TRBV29-1 and J is TRBJ2-5; no definite D call. This CDR3 region has 10 residues. V was trimmed by 5 bases and J by 6 bases, leaving 7 bases between them. The germline CDR1 and CDR2 sequences are SQVTM and ANQGSEA. Full variable domain (remainder filled in from reference TRBV29-1 and TRBJ2-5): SAVISQKPSRDICQRGTSLTIQCQVDSQVTMMFWYRQQPGQSLTLIATANQGSEATYESGFVIDKFPISRPNLTFSTLTVSNMSPEDSSIYLCSVITQTQYFGPGTRLLVL.

The gene calls are TRBV7-2 and TRBJ2-1; 12 bases fit TRBD2. The length of the CDR3 is 17 residues. Germline V lookup: CDR1 SGHTA, CDR2 FQGNSA. The ends lost 5 bases at V and 0 bases at J; junction bases unmatched: 5. The chain's CDR3 is CASSPRTSGDSYNEQFF. DNA for the CDR3: TGTGCCAGCAGCCCGAGGACTAGCGGGGACTCCTACAATGAGCAGTTCTTC.

This rearrangement joins TRBV6-5 to TRBJ1-6, with D unclear. Per the germline V gene, CDR1 is MNHEY and CDR2 is SVGAGI. The V and J ends lost 6 bases and 2 bases respectively, with 11 bases between them. The CDR3 spans 15 residues. The CDR3 loop reads CASSPEAAYNSPLHF. For the CDR3, the DNA is TGTGCCAGCAGCCCTGAGGCTGCCTATAATTCACCCCTCCACTTT.

The chain employs TRBV30 and TRBJ1-2; possibly TRBD1 for D (5 bases). Deletions cut 1 base from V and 0 bases from J, with 9 bases between. Germline V gene sequence: CDR1 GTSNPN, CDR2 SVGIG (reference sequence). This CDR3 spans 14 amino acids. CDR3 nucleotides: TGTGCCTGGAGTGGACAGTTTTCTAACTATGGCTACACCTTC. Translating gives CAWSGQFSNYGYTF. Based on the CDR3 plus reference TRBV30 and TRBJ1-2, the full variable domain is SQTIHQWPATLVQPVGSPLSLECTVEGTSNPNLYWYRQAAGRGLQLLFYSVGIGQISSEVPQNLSASRPQDRQFILSSKKLLLSDSGFYLCAWSGQFSNYGYTFGSGTRLTVV.

This rearrangement joins TRBV9 to TRBJ2-5, with TRBD2 matching over 7 bases. The CDR3 totals 17 residues. Trimming removed 0 bases from V and 5 bases from J; junction bases left unmatched: 13. Germline assignment: CDR1 SGDLS and CDR2 YYNGEE. CDR3 region: CASSVGIVGGRSETQYF. CDR3 coding DNA: TGTGCCAGCAGCGTAGGGATAGTCGGGGGGAGATCGGAGACCCAGTACTTC.

The chain couples TRBV25-1 to TRBJ2-7, with D perhaps matching TRBD2 (5 bases). Germline lookup yields CDR1 MGHDK and CDR2 SYGVNS. This CDR3 contains 14 residues. Between the trimmed V and J ends, which lost 8 bases and 4 bases, there was a span of 18 bases. For the CDR3, the DNA is TGTGCCAGCGCCCGGGAATCCCGCCCTTACGAGCAGTACTTC. It specifies CASARESRPYEQYF.

This clone was seen a single time. This chain uses TRBV4-2 with TRBJ2-1; D possibly corresponds to TRBD2 (5 bases). Germline-derived CDR1 and CDR2 are LGHNA and YNFKEQ. The CDR3 consists of 17 residues. V gave up 0 bases and J gave up 0 bases, with 12 bases separating them. This CDR3 is CASSQDRRASSYNEQFF. The CDR3 DNA reads TGTGCCAGCAGCCAAGATCGGCGGGCTAGCTCCTACAATGAGCAGTTCTTC.